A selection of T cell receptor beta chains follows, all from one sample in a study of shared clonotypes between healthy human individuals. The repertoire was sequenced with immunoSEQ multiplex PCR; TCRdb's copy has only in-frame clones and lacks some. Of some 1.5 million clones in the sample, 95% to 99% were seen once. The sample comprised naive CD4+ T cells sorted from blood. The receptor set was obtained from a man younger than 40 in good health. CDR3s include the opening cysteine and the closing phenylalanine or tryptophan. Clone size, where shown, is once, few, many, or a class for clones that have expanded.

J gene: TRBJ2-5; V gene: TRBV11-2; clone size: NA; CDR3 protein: CASSFSGRASETQYF
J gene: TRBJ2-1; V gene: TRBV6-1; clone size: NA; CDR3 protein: CASSTRTDNEQFF
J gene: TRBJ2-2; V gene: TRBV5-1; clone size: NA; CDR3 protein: CASSSGQGRLYTGELFF
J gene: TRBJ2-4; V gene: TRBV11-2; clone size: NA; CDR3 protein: CASSSAGPLNIQYF
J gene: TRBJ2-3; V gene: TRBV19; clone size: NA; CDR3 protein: CASSSLLGDTQYF
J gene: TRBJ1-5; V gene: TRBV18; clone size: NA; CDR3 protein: CASSPLPGGTDQPQHF
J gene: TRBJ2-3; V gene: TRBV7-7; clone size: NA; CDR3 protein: CASSYGQASTDTQYF
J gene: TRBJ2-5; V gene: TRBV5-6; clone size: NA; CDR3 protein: CASSLIAGIETQYF
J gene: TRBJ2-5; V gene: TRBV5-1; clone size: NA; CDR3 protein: CASSLVARDRGHETQYF
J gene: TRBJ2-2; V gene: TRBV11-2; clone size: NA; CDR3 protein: CASSLKLSGSDNTGELFF
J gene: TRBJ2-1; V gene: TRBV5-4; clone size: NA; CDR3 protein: CASSYQTSGRRSYNEQFF
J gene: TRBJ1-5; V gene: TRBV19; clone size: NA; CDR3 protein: CASSERGLNQPQHF
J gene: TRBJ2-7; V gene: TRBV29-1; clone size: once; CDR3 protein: CSVAGTPYEQYF
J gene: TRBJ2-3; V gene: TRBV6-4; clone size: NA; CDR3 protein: CASSHLGQHTDTQYF
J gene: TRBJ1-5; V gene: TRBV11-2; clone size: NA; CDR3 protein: CASSLQGSNQPQHF
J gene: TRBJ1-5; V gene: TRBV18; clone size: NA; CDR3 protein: CASSLRQGSNQPQHF
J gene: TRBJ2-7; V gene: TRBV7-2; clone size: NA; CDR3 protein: CASSLSGQAAQYF
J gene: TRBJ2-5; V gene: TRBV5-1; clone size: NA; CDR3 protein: CASSLGLAGAETQYF
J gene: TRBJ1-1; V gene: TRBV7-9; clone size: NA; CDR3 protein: CASSHDTEAFF
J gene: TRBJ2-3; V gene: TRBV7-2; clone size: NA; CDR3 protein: CASSSQQGMADTQYF
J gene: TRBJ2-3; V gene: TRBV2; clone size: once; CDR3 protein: CASSILPGLASADTQYF
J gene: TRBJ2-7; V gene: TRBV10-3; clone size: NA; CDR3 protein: CATYSGSYEQYF
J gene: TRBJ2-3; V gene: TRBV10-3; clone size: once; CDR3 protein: CAISGFNDLAGSPDTQYF